This T cell receptor (beta chain) was identified in a study of OX40 agonist ivuxolimab in advanced cancers. Study context: Three patients, one with hepatocellular carcinoma and two with cutaneous melanoma, responded partially. Study-wide points: Clonal expansion among partial responders at 0.1-3.0 mg/kg ranked near the lowest. Low normalized T-cell clonal expansion also characterized some of the nonresponders.

CDR3 length: 16 amino acids. Trimming left V 3 bases short and J 8 bases short, with 18 bases between. Germline V gene sequence: CDR1 SGHKS, CDR2 YYEKEE (reference sequence). In the case of this clone: Its specificity is not known.

Assay used: immunoSEQ multiplex PCR; TCRdb lists only in-frame clones, some missing. The sample includes approximately 50,000 clones, 80% to 85% of them seen just once. Autoimmune disease history or systemic immunosuppression was exclusionary. This TCR derives from an adult with an advanced solid tumor such as melanoma, head and neck, liver or kidney cancer. The sample here was CD4+ or CD8+ T cells sorted from blood, taken in a trial of the OX40 agonist ivuxolimab. V usage is TRBV5-5 and J usage is TRBJ1-6, with D perhaps TRBD1 (6 bases). The CDR3: CASSSDEGQGHSPLHF. The CDR3 nucleotides read TGTGCCAGCAGCTCCGATGAAGGGCAGGGGCATTCACCCCTCCACTTT.